Presented here are 22 T cell receptor beta chains from one specimen sequenced in a study of T cell changes during pregnancy in multiple sclerosis. Clones were sequenced by immunoSEQ multiplex PCR, and TCRdb holds only the in-frame ones, with some missing. The sample records some 50,000 clones, around 93% being singletons. The sample was peripheral blood, taken after pregnancy. The receptor set was obtained from a female donor with multiple sclerosis, enrolled in a pregnancy study.

The chain combines TRBV5-1 with TRBJ2-3, with 8 positions matching TRBD1. The germline gives CDR1 SGHRS, CDR2 YFSETQ. Unmatched junction bases numbered 1, after V lost 3 bases and J lost 1 base. This CDR3 has 14 amino acids. CDR3 sequence: CASSSGQGTDTQYF. In nucleotides, the CDR3 is TGCGCCAGCAGCTCGGGACAGGGCACAGATACGCAGTATTTT.

The J gene is TRBJ2-5, the V gene TRBV7-9, with 13 nucleotides matching TRBD2. This CDR3 contains 16 residues. V shed 3 bases, J shed 9 bases, and the junction held 10 bases outside the gene matches. Germline CDR1 and CDR2: SEHNR and FQNEAQ (reference sequence). The CDR3 DNA follows: TGTGCCAGCAGCTTCGGACTAGCGGGGGCCCAAATGGCCCAGTACTTC. Translated, it gives CASSFGLAGAQMAQYF.

The gene calls are TRBV11-2 and TRBJ2-1, with TRBD2 matching 13 bases. This CDR3 region has 17 residues. The V segment lost 3 bases and the J segment 9 bases; nucleotides outside the gene matches: 11. Germline CDR1 is SGHAT and CDR2 is FQNNGV. The CDR3 sequence is CASSFSLGLAGVGEQFF. CDR3 bases: TGTGCCAGCAGCTTCTCCCTAGGACTAGCGGGGGTTGGTGAGCAGTTCTTC.

The chain uses TRBV6-1 and TRBJ1-5; no definite D call. The V gene lost 10 bases and the J gene lost 3 bases, with 16 bases spanning the gap. Germline CDR1 MNHNS, CDR2 SASEGT. The CDR3 extends over 14 amino acids. This CDR3 is CATRGVAPNQPQHF. The DNA of the CDR3 is TGTGCCACTAGAGGTGTGGCCCCCAATCAGCCCCAGCATTTT.

A few counts support this clone. The genes are TRBV7-9 and TRBJ1-1; D remains unclear. Germline V CDR1 and CDR2: SEHNR, FQNEAQ (reference sequence). V was clipped by 2 bases and J by 7 bases, with 8 bases between them. This CDR3 has 12 residues. In DNA, the CDR3 is TGTGCCAGCAGCTTAAACAATGGTGAAGCTTTCTTT. Translating gives CASSLNNGEAFF.

J is TRBJ2-7 and V is TRBV19, with 9 nucleotides matching TRBD1. The trim removed 5 bases at V and 2 bases at J, leaving 7 bases unmatched. CDR1 is LNHDA and CDR2 is SQIVND in the germline V gene (reference sequence). The CDR3 runs to 15 residues. The DNA for the CDR3 is TGTGCCAGTAGTGGTCCCGGACAGGGGACCTACGAGCAGTACTTC. Translating it yields CASSGPGQGTYEQYF.

The rearrangement uses TRBV9 and TRBJ1-3; D uncertain. V dropped 4 bases and J dropped 0 bases, with 11 bases sitting between them. The CDR3 contains 15 residues. CDR1 and CDR2 from the germline V gene are SGDLS and YYNGEE. As DNA, the CDR3 is TGTGCCAGCAGCATGGAGCTGTTCTCTGGAAACACCATATATTTT. Translating gives CASSMELFSGNTIYF.

The chain recombines TRBV5-4 with TRBJ1-4; 7 bases match TRBD1. From germline, CDR1 is SGHNT and CDR2 YYREEE (reference sequence). J was trimmed by 3 bases and V by 1 base; bases with no gene match: 12. This CDR3 contains 18 residues. The CDR3 bases are TGTGCCAGCAGCTTGCGTAAGGGGGCTGTTCTGGCTAATGAAAAACTGTTTTTT. Translated, it gives CASSLRKGAVLANEKLFF.

The chain employs TRBV5-4 and TRBJ2-1; 7 nucleotides line up with TRBD1. The V segment lost 4 bases and the J segment 6 bases; nucleotides outside the gene matches: 7. The CDR3 contains 14 residues. Germline-derived CDR1 and CDR2 are SGHNT and YYREEE (reference sequence). The CDR3 region is CASSARQGSNEQFF. In DNA, the CDR3 is TGTGCCAGCAGCGCCCGACAGGGTTCCAATGAGCAGTTCTTC.

The chain links TRBV5-6 to TRBJ2-5; D not resolved. The CDR3 is made up of 11 amino acids. CDR1 and CDR2 (germline): SGHDT, YYEEEE. The V end lost 1 base, the J end lost 5 bases, and 3 bases lay between the germline ends. The CDR3 loop is CASSLRETQYF. CDR3 nucleotide sequence: TGTGCCAGCAGCTTGCGGGAGACCCAGTACTTC.

The chain combines TRBV12-5 with TRBJ1-1; 7 nucleotides align to TRBD1. Trimming took 7 bases from V and 4 from J; bases not matched to a gene: 9. CDR1 and CDR2 (germline): LGHNT, FRNRAP. CDR3 length: 14 residues. For the CDR3, the DNA is TGTGCTAGTGCCAAAGAGACAGGGTTCACTGAAGCTTTCTTT. Amino acid sequence: CASAKETGFTEAFF.

This clone was counted once. The genes are TRBV5-1 and TRBJ1-2; D gene unclear. Germline V gene data show CDR1 as SGHRS and CDR2 as YFSETQ. V dropped 5 bases and J dropped 6 bases, with 14 bases sitting between them. The CDR3 loop spans 13 amino acids. CDR3 DNA sequence: TGCGCCAGCAGGCCCCAACTAAAGGATGGCTACACCTTC. Translated, it gives CASRPQLKDGYTF.

V is TRBV5-5 and J is TRBJ1-3, with D perhaps TRBD1 (5 bases). Trimming left V 4 bases short and J 4 bases short, with 15 bases between. The CDR3 totals 15 residues. Germline CDR1 reads SGHKS; CDR2 reads YYEKEE (reference sequence). The CDR3 DNA follows: TGTGCCAGCAGCGCCGGGGGGTTAGAAGGAAACACCATATATTTT. The encoded protein is CASSAGGLEGNTIYF.

The chain combines TRBV7-2 with TRBJ1-5; D gene uncertain. The CDR3 extends over 14 amino acids. Trimming removed 5 bases at V and 3 bases at J, with 11 bases between. Germline lookup yields CDR1 SGHTA and CDR2 FQGNSA. For the CDR3, the DNA is TGTGCCAGCAGCCCCAGGAGGGACAATCAGCCCCAGCATTTT. It is translated as CASSPRRDNQPQHF.

The chain joins TRBV27 to TRBJ1-4; TRBD1 is a possible D gene (5 bases). This CDR3 is 12 amino acids long. V dropped 7 bases and J dropped 6 bases, with 9 bases sitting between them. In germline, CDR1 is MNHEY, CDR2 SMNVEV (reference sequence). CDR3 coding DNA: TGTGCCAGCACTACAGGCCATGAAAAACTGTTTTTT. Its translation: CASTTGHEKLFF.

The chain carries TRBV5-6 and TRBJ1-2; a weak D match, TRBD1 (6 bases). This CDR3 has 14 amino acids. Trimming cost V 5 bases and J 3 bases, with 14 bases left between them. Germline CDR1 is SGHDT and CDR2 is YYEEEE. The CDR3 region is CASRPLDRYYGYTF. DNA for the CDR3: TGTGCCAGCAGACCATTAGACAGGTACTATGGCTACACCTTC.

This rearrangement joins TRBV5-1 to TRBJ2-5; D call uncertain. CDR1 and CDR2 (germline): SGHRS, YFSETQ. Trimming took 0 bases from V and 7 from J, leaving 10 bases between them. The CDR3 spans 13 residues. This CDR3 is CASSLVTERTQYF. The CDR3 coding sequence is TGCGCCAGCAGCTTGGTAACAGAGAGGACCCAGTACTTC.

The rearrangement links TRBV7-9 to TRBJ2-3, with D possibly TRBD1 on 5 matching bases. The CDR3 runs 18 residues. Germline CDR1 reads SEHNR; CDR2 reads FQNEAQ (reference sequence). V was shortened by 1 base and J by 0 bases, with 17 bases between the two germline ends. CDR3 amino acids: CASSLGQPTFTSTDTQYF. CDR3 in DNA: TGTGCCAGCAGCTTAGGACAGCCGACTTTCACTAGCACAGATACGCAGTATTTT. The full variable domain, with the rest looked up from reference TRBV7-9 and TRBJ2-3, is DTGVSQNPRHKITKRGQNVTFRCDPISEHNRLYWYRQTLGQGPEFLTYFQNEAQLEKSRLLSDRFSAERPKGSFSTLEIQRTEQGDSAMYLCASSLGQPTFTSTDTQYFGPGTRLTVL.

The chain couples TRBV7-3 to TRBJ2-1, with TRBD2 matching 10 bases. CDR3 length equals 19 residues. Germline CDR1 is SGHTA and CDR2 is FQGTGA. The junction had 14 bases not matched to a gene; V was cut back by 1 base and J by 5 bases. The CDR3 DNA reads TGTGCCAGCAGCTTAAGTAGTACGGAGCGGGGGGGCTTCAACAATGAGCAGTTCTTC. Amino acids: CASSLSSTERGGFNNEQFF.

The V gene is TRBV5-6, the J gene TRBJ2-7, with TRBD1 matching 9 bases. J gave up 4 bases and V 4 bases, and 9 bases lay outside the gene matches. The CDR3 extends over 15 amino acids. Germline CDR1 and CDR2: SGHDT and YYEEEE. CDR3: CASSGSQGAFYEQYF. CDR3 nucleotide sequence: TGTGCCAGCAGCGGGTCACAGGGGGCCTTTTACGAGCAGTACTTC.

This chain links TRBV5-6 with TRBJ1-5, with D perhaps TRBD1 (5 bases). The CDR3 loop spans 15 amino acids. Germline CDR1 and CDR2: SGHDT and YYEEEE. V was shortened by 4 bases and J by 0 bases, with 11 bases between the two germline ends. DNA for the CDR3: TGTGCCAGCAGCAGGACACCTAATAGCAATCAGCCCCAGCATTTT. Its translation is CASSRTPNSNQPQHF.

The chain recombines TRBV7-9 with TRBJ2-1; 7 bases are shared with TRBD2. J gave up 2 bases and V 5 bases, and 9 bases lay outside the gene matches. Germline values: CDR1 SEHNR, CDR2 FQNEAQ (reference sequence). The CDR3 consists of 16 residues. CDR3 region: CASSGRLARAYNEQFF. For the CDR3, the DNA is TGTGCCAGCAGCGGTCGACTAGCTAGGGCCTACAATGAGCAGTTCTTC.